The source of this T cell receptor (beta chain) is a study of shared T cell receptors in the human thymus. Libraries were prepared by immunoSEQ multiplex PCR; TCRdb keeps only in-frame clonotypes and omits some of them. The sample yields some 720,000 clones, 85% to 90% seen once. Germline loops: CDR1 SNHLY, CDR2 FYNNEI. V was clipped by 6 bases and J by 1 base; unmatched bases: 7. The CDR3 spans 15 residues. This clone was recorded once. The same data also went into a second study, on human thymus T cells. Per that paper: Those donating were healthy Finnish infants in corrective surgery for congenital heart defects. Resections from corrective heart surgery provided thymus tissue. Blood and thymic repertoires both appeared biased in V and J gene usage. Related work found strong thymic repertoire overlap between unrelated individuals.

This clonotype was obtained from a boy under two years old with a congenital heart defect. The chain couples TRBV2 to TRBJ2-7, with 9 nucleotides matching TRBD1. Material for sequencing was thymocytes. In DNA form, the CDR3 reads TGTGCCAGCAGGGCTCCGGGACAGGGTTCCTACGAGCAGTACTTC. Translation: CASRAPGQGSYEQYF. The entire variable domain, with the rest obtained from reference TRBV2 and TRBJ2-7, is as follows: EPEVTQTPSHQVTQMGQEVILRCVPISNHLYFYWYRQILGQKVEFLVSFYNNEISEKSEIFDDQFSVERPDGSNFTLKIRSTKLEDSAMYFCASRAPGQGSYEQYFGPGTRLTVT.